These T cell receptor beta chains were read from a single sample in a study of blood T cell repertoires in COVID-19. Sequencing used immunoSEQ multiplex PCR; TCRdb keeps in-frame clones, though not all of them. The repertoire holds 340,000 or so clones, with around four fifths as singletons. The sample taken for sequencing was peripheral blood. The receptor set was obtained from a man younger than 45 with active or convalescent COVID-19. The CDR3 runs from the conserved cysteine through the conserved F or W. A D gene is named only where the DNA matches it firmly. For some rows the clone size is stated as once, few or many, or as a class when expanded; others skip it.

D gene | J gene | clone size | V gene | CDR3 DNA | CDR3 protein
. | TRBJ2-1 | . | TRBV15 | TGTGCCACCAGCAGATCGAGGGACAACAATGAGCAGTTCTTC | CATSRSRDNNEQFF
. | TRBJ1-1 | . | TRBV19 | TGTGCCAGTAGTATAGGACAGAGGGAAGCTTTCTTT | CASSIGQREAFF
TRBD1 | TRBJ2-5 | . | TRBV7-9 | TGTGCCAGCAGCCGGCAGGGGGACAAGGCAGAGACCCAGTACTTC | CASSRQGDKAETQYF
. | TRBJ2-1 | . | TRBV7-9 | TGTGCCAGCAGCTCGTACCAGGTTAACAATGAGCAGTTCTTC | CASSSYQVNNEQFF
. | TRBJ2-1 | . | TRBV27 | TGTGCCAGCAGTTTAAACCGCGGGCTATACAATGAGCAGTTCTTC | CASSLNRGLYNEQFF
. | TRBJ1-6 | . | TRBV7-6 | TGTGCCAGCAGCTTACAGGGAGGACGACCCAATTCACCCCTCCACTTT | CASSLQGGRPNSPLHF
. | TRBJ2-7 | . | TRBV4-2 | TGTGCCAGCAGCCCCCGTTTTTCTAGCGAAACCTACGAGCAGTACTTC | CASSPRFSSETYEQYF
TRBD1 | TRBJ1-5 | . | TRBV5-4 | TGTGCCAGCAGCGCGACAGGGGGCCAGCCCCAGCATTTT | CASSATGGQPQHF
TRBD1 | TRBJ1-2 | . | TRBV7-2 | TGTGCCAGCAGCCCCCAGGGGGCGCGGATCTATGGCTACACCTTC | CASSPQGARIYGYTF
TRBD1 | TRBJ2-1 | . | TRBV10-3 | TGTGCCTCCCATGCGGACAGGGTCGATGAGCAGTTCTTC | CASHADRVDEQFF
. | TRBJ1-2 | . | TRBV6-2/TRBV6-3 | TGTGCCAGCACCCCCGGTTGGCCGCGGAACTACACCTTC | CASTPGWPRNYTF
. | TRBJ2-2 | . | TRBV6-6 | TGTGCCAGCAGTGCATCCAGGGTTGCGAACACCGGGGAGCTGTTTTTT | CASSASRVANTGELFF
. | TRBJ1-5 | few | TRBV12-2 | TGTGCAAGTCGCTTAGCGGGTGTGCCGGACAGGGAAGTTGGGGGCAATCAGCCCCAGCATTTT | CASRLAGVPDREVGGNQPQHF
. | TRBJ1-4 | . | TRBV19 | TGTGCCAGTACTCCGACAGTGAGGCATGAAAAACTGTTTTTT | CASTPTVRHEKLFF
. | TRBJ2-7 | once | TRBV7-4 | TGTGCCAGCAGCTTGGGTACAGAGAACCATGGATACTACGAGCAGTACTTC | CASSLGTENHGYYEQYF
. | TRBJ2-7 | . | TRBV5-8 | TGTGCCAGCAGCTTGGTCAGATCTGGTTTCTCCGAGCAGTACTTC | CASSLVRSGFSEQYF
TRBD1 | TRBJ1-3 | . | TRBV7-6 | TGTGCCAGCAGCTCCGGACAGGGGGTCGGAAACACCATATATTTT | CASSSGQGVGNTIYF
TRBD1 | TRBJ2-7 | once | TRBV27 | TGTGCCAGCAGTTTGACAGGGGGCTACGAGCAGTACTTC | CASSLTGGYEQYF
. | TRBJ2-3 | . | TRBV11-2 | TGTGCCAGCAGCAGACTCGCAAACACAGATACGCAGTATTTT | CASSRLANTDTQYF
TRBD2 | TRBJ2-3 | . | TRBV5-4 | TGTGCCAGCAGCAGGGACTACAGCACAGATACGCAGTATTTT | CASSRDYSTDTQYF
TRBD1 | TRBJ1-1 | . | TRBV5-4 | TGTGCCAGCAGCTTGGGGACAGGATCAAGAGCTTTCTTT | CASSLGTGSRAFF
. | TRBJ2-1 | . | TRBV15 | TGTGCCACCAGCAGAGATAAGGCAGGTTTGAATGAGCAGTTCTTC | CATSRDKAGLNEQFF
. | TRBJ2-2 | . | TRBV3-1/TRBV3-2 | TGTGCCAGCTCCGGGCGGGCCGGGGAGCTGTTTTTT | CASSGRAGELFF
. | TRBJ2-7 | . | TRBV9 | TGTGCCAGCAGCCCATCGCGAAGTCCCGGCTACGAGCAGTACTTC | CASSPSRSPGYEQYF
. | TRBJ2-3 | . | TRBV24-1 | TGTGCCACCAGTCAGGAAGATACGCAGTATTTT | CATSQEDTQYF
TRBD1 | TRBJ1-1 | . | TRBV6-5 | TGTGCCAGCAGAACACGGGACAGGAGGGACACTGAAGCTTTCTTT | CASRTRDRRDTEAFF
. | TRBJ2-3 | . | TRBV5-8 | TGTGCCAGCAGCTTGGGACTTCAGACAGATACGCAGTATTTT | CASSLGLQTDTQYF
. | TRBJ2-2 | . | TRBV9 | TGTGCCAGCAGCGTAGACCTTTCAGGAGGGGAGCTGTTTTTT | CASSVDLSGGELFF
. | TRBJ1-2 | . | TRBV24-1 | TGTGCCACCAGCGATAACACCCTCTATGGCTACACCTTC | CATSDNTLYGYTF
. | TRBJ2-1 | . | TRBV11-2 | TGTGCCAGCAGCTTAGATTTGGGGGCAGAGCAGTTCTTC | CASSLDLGAEQFF
TRBD1 | TRBJ1-5 | once | TRBV19 | TGTGCCAGTAGTATGGAAGGGGGGACAGGGCCCCAGGCGCCCCAGCATTTT | CASSMEGGTGPQAPQHF
. | TRBJ2-1 | . | TRBV14 | TGTGCCAGCAGCCAAGGGAGGGTGAATGAGCAGTTCTTC | CASSQGRVNEQFF
TRBD2 | TRBJ2-7 | once | TRBV5-4 | TGTGCCAGCAGCTTGGTGTGGTCCGGACTAGCGGGAGGGGAGCAGTACTTC | CASSLVWSGLAGGEQYF
TRBD2 | TRBJ2-2 | . | TRBV4-3 | TGCGCCAGCAGCCAATCGGGCGGGAGAAACACCGGGGAGCTGTTTTTT | CASSQSGGRNTGELFF
TRBD2 | TRBJ2-4 | once | TRBV11-2 | TGTGCCAGCAGCCCCGGGGCAAGCGGGAGGATGGTTGGAAGGTACTTC | CASSPGASGRMVGRYF
. | TRBJ2-5 | . | TRBV7-3 | TGTGCCAGCAGCTTAGGGCTTCGGGAGACCCAGTACTTC | CASSLGLRETQYF
TRBD1 | TRBJ1-1 | . | TRBV24-1 | TGTGCCACCAGGCAGACAGGGGGGTTGGACACTGAAGCTTTCTTT | CATRQTGGLDTEAFF
. | TRBJ1-6 | . | TRBV18 | TGTGCCAGCTCACCGGGGGGTTCGCTCTCACCCCTCCACTTT | CASSPGGSLSPLHF
TRBD2 | TRBJ2-1 | . | TRBV7-2 | TGTGCCAGCAGCATCCGGGACTATTCCAATGAGCAGTTCTTC | CASSIRDYSNEQFF
TRBD1 | TRBJ1-4 | . | TRBV10-3 | TGTGCCACCCGTAGCGCAGGGGGCGATGAAAAACTGTTTTTT | CATRSAGGDEKLFF
TRBD1 | TRBJ2-3 | . | TRBV19 | TGTGCCAGTAGTATTGTACAAACCGGGACAGGGGGCCCAGATACGCAGTATTTT | CASSIVQTGTGGPDTQYF
TRBD1 | TRBJ2-7 | . | TRBV24-1 | TGTGCCACACCACTACGGACAGGGGTCCACGAGCAGTACTTC | CATPLRTGVHEQYF
TRBD1 | TRBJ2-2 | few | TRBV7-2 | TGTGCCAGCAGCTTACATGGACAGGAGAACACCGGGGAGCTGTTTTTT | CASSLHGQENTGELFF
TRBD1 | TRBJ2-5 | . | TRBV2 | TGTGCCAGCAGTGTGGACAGGGGGGTCCAAGAGACCCAGTACTTC | CASSVDRGVQETQYF
TRBD1 | TRBJ2-5 | . | TRBV28 | TGTGCCAGCAGTTCCCCGGACAGGGGGAGAGAGACCCAGTACTTC | CASSSPDRGRETQYF
TRBD2 | TRBJ2-1 | . | TRBV11-2 | TGTGCCAGCAGCTTTAGTTGGCGGGGGGGAAACAATGAGCAGTTCTTC | CASSFSWRGGNNEQFF
. | TRBJ1-1 | few | TRBV19 | TGTGCCAGTAACAGTCGACAGGAAGCTTTCTTT | CASNSRQEAFF
. | TRBJ1-2 | . | TRBV7-2 | TGTGCCACCAGCCCCCCCCGGGGAACCTATGGCTACACCTTC | CATSPPRGTYGYTF
TRBD1 | TRBJ1-5 | . | TRBV10-3 | TGTGCCATCAGTGACTCGGGACAGGGAACCAATCAGCCCCAGCATTTT | CAISDSGQGTNQPQHF